This TCR beta chain comes out of a study of T cell repertoires in cytomegalovirus infection. Findings of the study overall: The response measured ex vivo was dominated by TCR beta clonotypes (HLA-C-restricted and CMV-specific).

With regard to this clonotype: Its antigen is unknown.

Germline lookup yields CDR1 MNHNY and CDR2 SVGAGI (reference sequence). Trimming removed 2 bases at V and 0 bases at J, with 8 bases between. CDR3 length: 15 amino acids. Via MiXCR, TCRdb re-called the reads, giving one row per CDR3 protein. The sample holds about 700,000 distinct CDR3 sequences; around 32% are singletons and the top ten take 15% to 20%. The rearrangement links TRBV6-6 to TRBJ1-3; maybe TRBD1 (5 bases). The sequence was obtained from a human donor in good health (CMV status not recorded). Some clones in this sample may be carry-over from other donors' samples. The sequencing used cultured PBMCs, collected from culture after CMV antigen stimulation. The CDR3 DNA reads TGTGCCAGCAGTTACGGGGGAAGCTCTGGAAACACCATATATTTT. It encodes CASSYGGSSGNTIYF.